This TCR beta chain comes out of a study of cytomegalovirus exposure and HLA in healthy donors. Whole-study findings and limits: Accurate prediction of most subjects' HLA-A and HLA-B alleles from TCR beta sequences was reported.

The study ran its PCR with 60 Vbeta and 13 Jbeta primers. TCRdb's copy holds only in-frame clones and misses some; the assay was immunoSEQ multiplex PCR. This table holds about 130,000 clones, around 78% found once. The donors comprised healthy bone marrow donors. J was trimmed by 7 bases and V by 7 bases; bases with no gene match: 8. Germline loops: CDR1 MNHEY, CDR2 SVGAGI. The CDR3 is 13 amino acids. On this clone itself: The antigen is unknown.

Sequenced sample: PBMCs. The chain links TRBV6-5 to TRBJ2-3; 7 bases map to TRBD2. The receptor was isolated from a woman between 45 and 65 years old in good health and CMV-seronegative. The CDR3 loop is CASTELASNTQYF. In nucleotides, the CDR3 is TGTGCCAGCACCGAACTAGCGAGCAATACGCAGTATTTT.